This T cell receptor (beta chain) was documented in a study of cytomegalovirus exposure and HLA in healthy donors. All donors participated as healthy donors of bone marrow. A multiplex PCR was run with 60 Vbeta primers and 13 Jbeta primers. Clones were read by immunoSEQ multiplex PCR, and TCRdb kept only the in-frame ones, dropping some. Found here are over 65,000 clones, approximately 77% of them singletons; the top ten hold around 7.3%. The CDR3 is 15 residues long. The V gene's germline CDR1 is SGHVS and CDR2 FNYEAQ. Germline trimming cut 1 base from V and 7 bases from J; bases unmatched to any gene: 5.

This chain links TRBV7-6 with TRBJ2-1; TRBD2 agrees at 9 bases. The TCR was taken from a woman between 25 and 40 years old in good health and CMV-seropositive. The specimen sequenced was PBMCs. The CDR3 bases are TGTGCCAGCAGCTTAGTGGGACTAGCAGGAAATGAGCAGTTCTTC. Its protein is CASSLVGLAGNEQFF. The variable domain in full, with the rest retrieved from reference TRBV7-6 and TRBJ2-1, is GAGVSQSPRYKVTKRGQDVALRCDPISGHVSLYWYRQALGQGPEFLTYFNYEAQQDKSGLPNDRFSAERPEGSISTLTIQRTEQRDSAMYRCASSLVGLAGNEQFFGPGTRLTVL.